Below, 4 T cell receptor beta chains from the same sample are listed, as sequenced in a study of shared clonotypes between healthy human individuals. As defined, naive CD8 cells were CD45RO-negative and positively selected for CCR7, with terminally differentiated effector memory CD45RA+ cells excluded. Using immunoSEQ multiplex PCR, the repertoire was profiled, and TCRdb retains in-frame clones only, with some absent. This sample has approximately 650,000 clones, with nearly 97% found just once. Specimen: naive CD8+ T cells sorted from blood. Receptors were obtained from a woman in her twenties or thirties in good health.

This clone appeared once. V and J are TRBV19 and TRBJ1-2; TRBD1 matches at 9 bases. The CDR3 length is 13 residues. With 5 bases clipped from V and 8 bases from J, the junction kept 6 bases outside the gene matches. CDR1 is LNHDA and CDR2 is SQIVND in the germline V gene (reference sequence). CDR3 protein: CASSVQGAQGYTF. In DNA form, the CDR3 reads TGTGCCAGTAGTGTACAGGGGGCGCAGGGCTACACCTTC.

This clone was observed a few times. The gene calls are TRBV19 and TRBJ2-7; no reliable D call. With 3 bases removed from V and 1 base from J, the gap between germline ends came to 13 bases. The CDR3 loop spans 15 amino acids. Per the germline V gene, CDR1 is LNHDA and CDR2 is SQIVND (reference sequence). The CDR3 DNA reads TGTGCCAGTAGTATTAGCCTGGTGGGTTCCTACGAGCAGTACTTC. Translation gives CASSISLVGSYEQYF.

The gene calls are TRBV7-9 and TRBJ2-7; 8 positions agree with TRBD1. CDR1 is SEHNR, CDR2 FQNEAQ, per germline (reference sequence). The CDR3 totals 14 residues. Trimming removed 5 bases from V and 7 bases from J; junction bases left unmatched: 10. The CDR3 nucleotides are TGTGCCAGCAGCCCCCGGACAGGGTTCGAAGAGCAGTACTTC. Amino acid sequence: CASSPRTGFEEQYF.

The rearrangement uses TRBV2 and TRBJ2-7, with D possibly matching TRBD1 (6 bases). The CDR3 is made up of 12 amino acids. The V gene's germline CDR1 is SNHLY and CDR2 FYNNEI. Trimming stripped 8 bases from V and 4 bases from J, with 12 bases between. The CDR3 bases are TGTGCCAGCGGACAGAGAATTTACGAGCAGTACTTC. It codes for CASGQRIYEQYF.